This entry features one T cell receptor beta chain sequence. Its specificity is not known. This specimen comes from a study of naive and memory T cell subsets. Study observations and caveats: Possibly reflecting memory cells re-expressing CD45RA, a few larger clonotypes occurred in naive repertoires, especially CD8.

This CDR3 contains 14 residues. Germline CDR1 SGDLS, CDR2 YYNGEE. The V end was cut by 2 bases, the J end by 1 base, with 4 bases between. The beta constant-region primer was an equimolar mix of two oligonucleotides covering TRBC1 and TRBC2. Ligated cDNA was amplified by four rounds of PCR with nested alpha and beta constant-region primers and SP2. Via MiXCR, TCRdb re-called the UMI-ligation and nested PCR reads, giving one row per CDR3 protein. Of 120,000 to 150,000 distinct CDR3 sequences listed, about 20% were seen once; the top ten hold 0.55% to 0.75%. This sequence joins TRBV9 and TRBJ2-6; D is uncertain. The material sequenced was naive CD8+ T cells from blood. This clonotype originated in a human donor in good health. The CDR3: CASSVLSGANVLTF. The CDR3, as DNA: TGTGCCAGCAGCGTCCTATCTGGGGCCAACGTCCTGACTTTC. The full variable domain, in which reference TRBV9 and TRBJ2-6 provide the parts outside the CDR3, is DSGVTQTPKHLITATGQRVTLRCSPRSGDLSVYWYQQSLDQGLQFLIQYYNGEERAKGNILERFSAQQFPDLHSELNLSSLELGDSALYFCASSVLSGANVLTFGAGSRLTVL.